The rows below give T cell receptor beta chains drawn from one sample of a study of blood T cells in healthy people across ages. TCRdb re-called the 5' RACE reads with MiXCR, one entry per CDR3 protein. This table has some 1 million distinct CDR3 sequences, 35% to 55% appearing once. Specimen: blood. These receptors all stem from a woman between 55 and 75 years old in good health. The CDR3 runs from the conserved cysteine through the conserved F or W. D genes are given only for firm matches. Expanded clones are given a class, and other clones once, few, many or no size at all.

J	size	D	V	CDR3	DNA
TRBJ2-1	NA	NA	TRBV6-5	CASSYDQGWNEQFF	TGTGCCAGCAGTTACGATCAGGGGTGGAATGAGCAGTTCTTC
TRBJ2-2	NA	NA	TRBV5-1	CASTVLTNTGELFF	TGCGCCAGCACGGTACTCACGAACACCGGGGAGCTGTTTTTT
TRBJ2-5	NA	TRBD1	TRBV10-3	CAISEWDRGEEQYF	TGTGCCATCAGTGAGTGGGACAGGGGGGAAGAGCAGTACTTC
TRBJ2-1	NA	TRBD2	TRBV27	CASSLAGVNGEQFF	TGTGCCAGCAGTTTGGCGGGAGTGAATGGTGAGCAGTTCTTC
TRBJ1-2	NA	NA	TRBV28	CASSSHKTHYGYTF	TGTGCCAGCAGTTCTCACAAAACACACTATGGCTACACCTTC
TRBJ2-6	few	NA	TRBV5-1	CASSFGRLAGANVLTF	TGCGCCAGCAGCTTCGGCAGGTTGGCTGGGGCCAACGTCCTGACTTTC
TRBJ2-7	NA	NA	TRBV20-1	CSAKAAWDEQYF	TGCAGTGCTAAGGCTGCCTGGGACGAGCAGTACTTC
TRBJ2-3	few	NA	TRBV7-4	CASTSGRPQSTDTQYF	TGTGCCAGCACTTCGGGTAGGCCCCAAAGCACAGATACGCAGTATTTT
TRBJ2-3	many	TRBD1	TRBV6-5	CASSYFEPGQGVGPTGDTQYF	TGTGCCAGCAGTTACTTTGAACCGGGACAGGGGGTTGGTCCCACTGGGGATACGCAGTATTTT
TRBJ2-7	NA	NA	TRBV4-1	CASSQYTAYEQYF	TGCGCCAGCAGCCAATACACCGCCTACGAGCAGTACTTC
TRBJ2-7	NA	TRBD1	TRBV20-1	CSAKDRVRSYEQYF	TGCAGTGCAAAGGACAGGGTAAGGTCCTACGAGCAGTACTTC
TRBJ2-7	NA	NA	TRBV20-1	CSARPRIGDNEQYF	TGCAGTGCTAGACCGAGGATAGGTGACAATGAGCAGTACTTC
TRBJ2-1	few	TRBD1	TRBV5-1	CASSLDRAYNEQFF	TGTGCCAGCAGTTTAGACAGGGCTTACAATGAGCAGTTCTTC
TRBJ1-6	NA	TRBD1	TRBV28	CAGSLPQGANNSPLHF	TGTGCCGGCAGTTTGCCACAGGGGGCAAATAATTCACCCCTCCACTTT
TRBJ2-1	NA	TRBD2	TRBV11-3	CASSWSGGSGNEQFF	TGTGCCAGTAGCTGGAGTGGCGGGAGTGGTAATGAGCAGTTCTTC
TRBJ2-5	NA	TRBD1	TRBV15	CATSRGTETYQETQYF	TGTGCCACCAGCAGGGGGACAGAGACCTACCAAGAGACCCAGTACTTC
TRBJ1-6	few	TRBD1	TRBV12-3/TRBV12-4	CASSPPGQINSPLHF	TGTGCCAGCAGTCCGCCGGGACAGATAAATTCACCCCTCCACTTT
TRBJ2-7	few	NA	TRBV12-3/TRBV12-4	CASSLFKTGTEQYF	TGTGCCAGCAGTTTGTTTAAGACAGGAACCGAGCAGTACTTC
TRBJ2-1	NA	TRBD2	TRBV6-5	CASSMQEPSGYGEQFF	TGTGCCAGCAGTATGCAGGAGCCTAGCGGATACGGCGAGCAGTTCTTC
TRBJ1-1	NA	NA	TRBV5-1	CASSSGRQTMNTEAFF	TGCGCCAGCAGCTCGGGACGCCAAACGATGAACACTGAAGCTTTCTTT
TRBJ2-5	few	TRBD1	TRBV25-1	CASSDAGQGWETQYF	TGTGCCAGCAGTGATGCCGGACAGGGGTGGGAGACCCAGTACTTC
TRBJ2-1	NA	NA	TRBV3-1	CASSQEGSDYEQFF	TGTGCCAGCAGCCAAGAGGGTAGCGACTACGAGCAGTTCTTC
TRBJ2-1	NA	NA	TRBV7-6	CASSFGGPGNEQFF	TGTGCCAGCAGCTTTGGCGGTCCGGGCAATGAGCAGTTCTTC
TRBJ2-1	NA	TRBD2	TRBV12-5	CASGFFGRREEQFF	TGTGCTAGTGGATTCTTCGGGAGGCGGGAAGAGCAGTTCTTC
TRBJ2-3	many	NA	TRBV28	CASNEVVGRTDTQYF	TGTGCCAGCAATGAGGTGGTTGGGCGGACAGATACGCAGTATTTT
TRBJ2-4	few	TRBD2	TRBV20-1	CSALGVAGGPNIQYF	TGCAGTGCCCTCGGAGTAGCGGGAGGGCCAAACATTCAGTACTTC
TRBJ2-1	NA	TRBD2	TRBV4-2	CASSQGTSGRGGVNEQFF	TGTGCCAGCAGCCAGGGGACTAGCGGGAGAGGGGGGGTTAATGAGCAGTTCTTC
TRBJ2-5	few	NA	TRBV29-1	CSVEVESQETQYF	TGCAGCGTTGAGGTGGAAAGCCAAGAGACCCAGTACTTC
TRBJ2-5	NA	NA	TRBV6-6	CARSFREETQYF	TGTGCCAGAAGTTTTCGGGAAGAGACCCAGTACTTC
TRBJ2-3	NA	NA	TRBV11-1	CASSPEIGDTQYF	TGTGCCAGCAGCCCCGAAATTGGAGATACGCAGTATTTT
TRBJ2-7	many	TRBD1	TRBV6-5	CASGQGSTYEQYF	TGTGCCAGTGGACAGGGGTCTACCTACGAGCAGTACTTC
TRBJ2-2	NA	NA	TRBV27	CASRPSGNTGELFF	TGTGCCAGCAGACCGAGCGGGAACACCGGGGAGCTGTTTTTT
TRBJ2-5	NA	NA	TRBV24-1	CATSDLKNQVRETQYF	TGTGCCACCAGTGACCTTAAAAACCAGGTTCGAGAGACCCAGTACTTC
TRBJ2-1	NA	TRBD1	TRBV25-1	CASRTGWETQFF	TGTGCCAGCAGGACAGGGTGGGAGACCCAGTTCTTC
TRBJ2-2	once	TRBD2	TRBV4-2	CASRIASGIVHGELFF	TGTGCCAGCAGAATTGCTAGCGGGATTGTTCACGGGGAGCTGTTTTTT